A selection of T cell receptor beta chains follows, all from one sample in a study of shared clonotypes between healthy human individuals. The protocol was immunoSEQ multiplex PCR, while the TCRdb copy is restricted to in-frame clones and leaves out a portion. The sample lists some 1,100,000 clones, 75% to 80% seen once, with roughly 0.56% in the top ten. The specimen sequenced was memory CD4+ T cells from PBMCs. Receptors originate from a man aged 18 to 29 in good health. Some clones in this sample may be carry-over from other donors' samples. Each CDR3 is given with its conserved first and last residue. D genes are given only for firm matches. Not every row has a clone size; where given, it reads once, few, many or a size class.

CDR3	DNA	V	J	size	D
CASSGTGNQPQHF	TGTGCCAGCTCAGGGACAGGCAATCAGCCCCAGCATTTT	TRBV18	TRBJ1-5	once	TRBD1
CASSALWRERGNEQFF	TGTGCCAGCAGCGCCCTTTGGCGGGAGCGTGGTAATGAGCAGTTCTTC	TRBV5-6	TRBJ2-1	once	TRBD2
CASSLVGGRQTYEQYF	TGTGCCAGCAGCTTAGTGGGTGGGAGGCAGACCTACGAGCAGTACTTC	TRBV7-2	TRBJ2-7	.	.
CACGRLAGTHGYTF	TGTGCCTGCGGCCGCTTAGCAGGGACCCACGGCTACACCTTC	TRBV7-8	TRBJ1-2	.	.
CASSLVGGLGGEKLFF	TGTGCCAGCAGCTTGGTCGGGGGTTTAGGAGGTGAAAAACTGTTTTTT	TRBV5-6	TRBJ1-4	.	.
CASSQGVETQYF	TGTGCCAGCAGCCAAGGGGTTGAGACCCAGTACTTC	TRBV11-3	TRBJ2-5	.	.
CASSLLPGQGERGYTF	TGTGCCAGCAGCCTCCTACCGGGACAGGGGGAGAGGGGCTACACCTTC	TRBV7-3	TRBJ1-2	.	TRBD1
CASSFTGSDTEYEQYF	TGTGCCAGCAGCTTCACAGGGAGCGATACCGAATACGAGCAGTACTTC	TRBV5-4	TRBJ2-7	.	.
CASTRGGNEQFF	TGTGCCAGCACGCGGGGAGGCAATGAGCAGTTCTTC	TRBV6-6	TRBJ2-1	.	.
CASNKGRGTLAEAFF	TGTGCCAGTAACAAGGGACGGGGAACATTGGCGGAAGCTTTCTTT	TRBV19	TRBJ1-1	.	.
CASSTSTLGGTQYF	TGTGCCAGCAGCACGTCGACACTCGGAGGGACCCAGTACTTC	TRBV7-3	TRBJ2-5	.	.
CASSATTQYF	TGCGCCAGCAGCGCAACAACGCAGTATTTT	TRBV5-1	TRBJ2-3	.	.
CASSQDDRGQETQYF	TGTGCCAGCAGCCAAGACGACAGGGGGCAAGAGACCCAGTACTTC	TRBV4-2	TRBJ2-5	.	TRBD1
CSARGDYEQYF	TGCAGTGCTAGGGGGGACTACGAGCAGTACTTC	TRBV20-1	TRBJ2-7	.	.
CASSLGAAPRGYTF	TGCGCCAGCAGCTTGGGTGCAGCCCCGAGGGGCTACACCTTC	TRBV5-1	TRBJ1-2	.	.
CASSIWAGKVGEQFF	TGTGCCAGTAGTATATGGGCAGGGAAGGTAGGTGAGCAGTTCTTC	TRBV19	TRBJ2-1	.	.
CASRVTGELFF	TGTGCCAGCAGGGTCACCGGGGAGCTGTTTTTT	TRBV6-5	TRBJ2-2	.	.
CASSLFNPGVGTGELFF	TGCGCCAGCAGCTTGTTCAACCCAGGGGTCGGGACCGGGGAGCTGTTTTTT	TRBV5-1	TRBJ2-2	once	.
CASSFPTGSMNTEAFF	TGCGCCAGCAGCTTCCCGACAGGGTCCATGAACACTGAAGCTTTCTTT	TRBV5-1	TRBJ1-1	.	TRBD1
CASRDRVTYEQYF	TGTGCCAGTAGGGATCGGGTTACCTACGAGCAGTACTTC	TRBV28	TRBJ2-7	few	.
CASSKESGGAKFSGANVLTF	TGTGCCAGCAGCAAAGAGTCGGGGGGCGCAAAATTCTCTGGGGCCAACGTCCTGACTTTC	TRBV21-1	TRBJ2-6	.	.
CASSQNTDTQYF	TGTGCCAGCTCCCAGAACACAGATACGCAGTATTTT	TRBV18	TRBJ2-3	.	.
CASSLDRADTQYF	TGCGCCAGCAGCTTGGACAGGGCAGATACGCAGTATTTT	TRBV5-1	TRBJ2-3	few	.
CASSFGMGLAVSTDTQYF	TGTGCCAGCAGTTTCGGAATGGGACTAGCGGTTAGCACAGATACGCAGTATTTT	TRBV27	TRBJ2-3	few	TRBD2
CASSRDSYEQYF	TGTGCCAGCTCAAGAGACAGTTACGAGCAGTACTTC	TRBV18	TRBJ2-7	few	.
CASSQDRRTSNRAWEQFF	TGCGCCAGCAGCCAAGATCGCCGGACTAGCAACAGGGCCTGGGAGCAGTTCTTC	TRBV4-3	TRBJ2-1	.	TRBD2
CASYSGHGNEKLFF	TGTGCCAGTTATAGCGGACACGGGAACGAAAAACTGTTTTTT	TRBV2	TRBJ1-4	.	.
CSVGSGTDTQYF	TGCAGCGTGGGTAGCGGTACAGATACGCAGTATTTT	TRBV29-1	TRBJ2-3	.	.
CAWSADRGLYEQYF	TGTGCCTGGAGTGCCGACAGGGGGCTCTACGAGCAGTACTTC	TRBV30	TRBJ2-7	.	TRBD1
CASSLFSGSGRAQYF	TGTGCCAGCAGTTTATTCTCCGGTAGCGGGAGGGCGCAGTACTTC	TRBV28	TRBJ2-7	.	TRBD2
CASSPDNYGYTF	TGTGCCAGCTCCCCCGACAACTATGGCTACACCTTC	TRBV18	TRBJ1-2	.	.
CASSSPSHNEQFF	TGCGCCAGCAGCTCCCCCAGCCACAATGAGCAGTTCTTC	TRBV5-1	TRBJ2-1	.	.
CASSRGWGSAQHF	TGTGCCAGCAGCCGCGGGTGGGGATCAGCCCAGCATTTT	TRBV28	TRBJ1-5	.	.